The text below deals with one TCR beta chain. Its antigen is unknown. This sample was included in a study of PD-1 blockade in mismatch repair-deficient tumors. Broader study findings: Rapid post-treatment expansion, then contraction, generally preceding radiologic response, marked tumor-resident clones.

The V end lost 2 bases, the J end lost 3 bases, and 11 bases lay between the germline ends. The CDR3 sequence is 15 residues long. Germline CDR1 is MNHNS and CDR2 is SASEGT. Assay used: immunoSEQ multiplex PCR; TCRdb lists only in-frame clones, some missing. The data show 35,000 to 40,000 clones, 79% seen once. The sequenced sample was peripheral blood, obtained 4 weeks after starting pembrolizumab. The V and J genes are TRBV6-1 and TRBJ1-5; D is unclear. The sequence was collected from an adult with mismatch repair-deficient cancer. CDR3 residues: CASSESGRVNQPQHF. The DNA of the CDR3 is TGTGCCAGCAGTGAATCTGGACGGGTCAATCAGCCCCAGCATTTT.